Described below is a single TCR beta chain sequence and its context. The CDR3 sequence is 15 residues long. Germline V lookup: CDR1 KGHSH, CDR2 LQKENI. V lost 6 bases, J lost 3 bases, and 6 bases stayed unmatched. This record comes from a study of cytomegalovirus exposure and HLA in healthy donors. PCR primers comprised 60 Vbeta and 13 Jbeta primers. Generated by immunoSEQ multiplex PCR, the TCRdb table keeps only in-frame clones and is missing some. The repertoire holds about 160,000 clones, with around 76% as singletons. This chain uses TRBV18 with TRBJ1-5; the match to TRBD1 covers 9 bases. The receptor was isolated from a middle-aged man in good health and CMV-seropositive. Sequenced input: PBMCs. The CDR3 sequence: CASSVGTGNNQPQHF. For the CDR3, the DNA is TGTGCCAGCTCGGTCGGGACAGGGAACAATCAGCCCCAGCATTTT.